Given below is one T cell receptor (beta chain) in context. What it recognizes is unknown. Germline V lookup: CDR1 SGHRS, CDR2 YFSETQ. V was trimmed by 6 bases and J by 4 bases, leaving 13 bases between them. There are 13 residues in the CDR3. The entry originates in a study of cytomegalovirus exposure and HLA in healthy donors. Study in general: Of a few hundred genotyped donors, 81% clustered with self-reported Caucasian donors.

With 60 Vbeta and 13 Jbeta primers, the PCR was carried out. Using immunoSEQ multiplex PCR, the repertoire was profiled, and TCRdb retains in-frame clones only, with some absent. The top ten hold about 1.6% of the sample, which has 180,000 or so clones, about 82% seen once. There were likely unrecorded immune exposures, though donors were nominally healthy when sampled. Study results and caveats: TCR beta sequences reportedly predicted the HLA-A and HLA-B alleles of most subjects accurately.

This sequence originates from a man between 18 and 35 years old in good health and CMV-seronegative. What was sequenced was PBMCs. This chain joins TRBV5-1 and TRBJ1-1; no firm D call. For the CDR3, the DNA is TGCGCCAGCACGGGATATAAAGGCACTGAAGCTTTCTTT. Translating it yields CASTGYKGTEAFF.